A selection of T cell receptor beta chains follows, all from one sample in a study of T-cell memory formation after mild COVID-19. TCRdb passed the 5' RACE reads through MiXCR, listing each CDR3 protein once. The table records roughly 620,000 distinct CDR3 sequences, more than 15% of them present only once. The sample was PBMCs or a T cell subset sorted from them (not recorded which). These receptor sequences come from an adult woman who had mild COVID-19 (a few samples of this study predate the infection). Cell type and time point are not known. The CDR3 runs from the conserved cysteine through the conserved F or W. The order of the fields is CDR3 length, clone size, D gene, V gene, J gene, CDR3 protein, CDR3 DNA. A D gene is named only where the DNA matches it firmly. The size of a clone is reported for some rows only, either as once, few or many, or as a class for expanded clones.

len: 15; abundance: .; d_gene: TRBD1; v_gene: TRBV19; j_gene: TRBJ2-7; CDR3aa: CASSIGQGNIYEQYF; CDR3nt: TGTGCCAGTAGTATTGGACAGGGGAATATCTACGAGCAGTACTTC
len: 15; abundance: .; d_gene: .; v_gene: TRBV20-1; j_gene: TRBJ2-3; CDR3aa: CSARDQALATDTQYF; CDR3nt: TGCAGTGCTAGAGATCAAGCGCTCGCCACAGATACGCAGTATTTT
len: 15; abundance: few; d_gene: TRBD2; v_gene: TRBV6-5; j_gene: TRBJ2-3; CDR3aa: CASSQTSGRADTQYF; CDR3nt: TGTGCCAGCAGCCAGACTAGCGGGAGGGCAGATACGCAGTATTTT
len: 16; abundance: .; d_gene: .; v_gene: TRBV20-1; j_gene: TRBJ2-7; CDR3aa: CSARDPRTSSTYEQYF; CDR3nt: TGCAGTGCTAGAGACCCAAGGACTTCCAGTACCTACGAGCAGTACTTC
len: 15; abundance: .; d_gene: TRBD2; v_gene: TRBV3-1; j_gene: TRBJ2-7; CDR3aa: CASSHGTSGGGEQYF; CDR3nt: TGTGCCAGCAGCCATGGGACTAGCGGGGGCGGGGAGCAGTACTTC
len: 14; abundance: few; d_gene: TRBD2; v_gene: TRBV3-1; j_gene: TRBJ2-1; CDR3aa: CASSRGLAGLQQFF; CDR3nt: TGTGCCAGCAGTCGAGGACTAGCGGGACTACAGCAGTTCTTC
len: 22; abundance: few; d_gene: TRBD2; v_gene: TRBV2; j_gene: TRBJ2-1; CDR3aa: CASSDVGGLSGRYGVTYNEQFF; CDR3nt: TGTGCCAGCAGTGATGTGGGGGGACTAAGCGGACGTTATGGGGTTACCTACAATGAGCAGTTCTTC
len: 12; abundance: many; d_gene: .; v_gene: TRBV7-9; j_gene: TRBJ1-1; CDR3aa: CASSPGYTEAFF; CDR3nt: TGTGCCAGCAGCCCCGGCTACACTGAAGCTTTCTTT
len: 15; abundance: .; d_gene: .; v_gene: TRBV12-3/TRBV12-4; j_gene: TRBJ2-7; CDR3aa: CASSSEGVRGYEQYF; CDR3nt: TGTGCCAGCAGTTCGGAGGGAGTACGGGGCTACGAGCAGTACTTC
len: 15; abundance: few; d_gene: .; v_gene: TRBV4-1; j_gene: TRBJ2-2; CDR3aa: CASSQDHGEAGELFF; CDR3nt: TGCGCCAGCAGCCAAGATCACGGGGAGGCCGGGGAGCTGTTTTTT
len: 13; abundance: few; d_gene: TRBD2; v_gene: TRBV24-1; j_gene: TRBJ2-3; CDR3aa: CATSSGSSDTQYF; CDR3nt: TGTGCCACCTCAAGCGGGAGCTCAGATACGCAGTATTTT
len: 14; abundance: .; d_gene: .; v_gene: TRBV4-1; j_gene: TRBJ2-5; CDR3aa: CASSQVPYQETQYF; CDR3nt: TGCGCCAGCAGCCAAGTACCGTACCAAGAGACCCAGTACTTC
len: 13; abundance: few; d_gene: TRBD1; v_gene: TRBV20-1; j_gene: TRBJ1-2; CDR3aa: CSAQGGQNYGYTF; CDR3nt: TGCAGTGCCCAGGGGGGTCAAAACTATGGCTACACCTTC
len: 14; abundance: few; d_gene: .; v_gene: TRBV7-9; j_gene: TRBJ2-7; CDR3aa: CASSFSQNVYEQYF; CDR3nt: TGTGCCAGCAGCTTCTCACAGAACGTATACGAGCAGTACTTC
len: 16; abundance: once; d_gene: .; v_gene: TRBV4-2; j_gene: TRBJ2-2; CDR3aa: CAISPGTEIGTGELFF; CDR3nt: TGTGCCATCAGCCCGGGGACCGAGATTGGCACCGGGGAGCTGTTTTTT
len: 15; abundance: few; d_gene: .; v_gene: TRBV4-3; j_gene: TRBJ1-5; CDR3aa: CASSQEKGGNQPQHF; CDR3nt: TGCGCCAGCAGCCAAGAGAAGGGGGGCAATCAGCCCCAGCATTTT
len: 14; abundance: .; d_gene: .; v_gene: TRBV6-5; j_gene: TRBJ1-4; CDR3aa: CASSEGGGHEKLFF; CDR3nt: TGTGCCAGCTCTGAAGGAGGAGGGCATGAAAAACTGTTTTTT
len: 13; abundance: few; d_gene: .; v_gene: TRBV6-5; j_gene: TRBJ1-1; CDR3aa: CASSYAINTEAFF; CDR3nt: TGTGCCAGCAGTTACGCAATCAACACTGAAGCTTTCTTT
len: 13; abundance: .; d_gene: TRBD2; v_gene: TRBV27; j_gene: TRBJ2-1; CDR3aa: CASSRAGHNEQFF; CDR3nt: TGTGCCAGCAGTCGAGCGGGACACAATGAGCAGTTCTTC
len: 18; abundance: few; d_gene: .; v_gene: TRBV3-1; j_gene: TRBJ2-5; CDR3aa: CASSQDQRPKQIQETQYF; CDR3nt: TGTGCCAGCAGCCAAGATCAACGGCCCAAGCAGATCCAAGAGACCCAGTACTTC
len: 16; abundance: .; d_gene: .; v_gene: TRBV20-1; j_gene: TRBJ2-7; CDR3aa: CSASDRGTPGSYEQYF; CDR3nt: TGCAGTGCTAGCGACCGCGGGACACCCGGCTCCTACGAGCAGTACTTC
len: 16; abundance: few; d_gene: .; v_gene: TRBV7-6; j_gene: TRBJ1-5; CDR3aa: CASSLEAGTPHGPQHF; CDR3nt: TGTGCCAGCAGCTTAGAGGCCGGGACACCTCACGGGCCCCAGCATTTT
len: 13; abundance: .; d_gene: TRBD1; v_gene: TRBV15; j_gene: TRBJ2-3; CDR3aa: CATEDRGADTQYF; CDR3nt: TGTGCCACTGAGGACAGGGGGGCCGATACGCAGTATTTT
len: 12; abundance: few; d_gene: .; v_gene: TRBV7-9; j_gene: TRBJ2-7; CDR3aa: CASSTTVYEQYF; CDR3nt: TGTGCCAGCAGCACGACGGTTTACGAGCAGTACTTC
len: 16; abundance: .; d_gene: .; v_gene: TRBV5-1; j_gene: TRBJ2-7; CDR3aa: CASSSPGLTSSYEQYF; CDR3nt: TGCGCCAGCAGCTCCCCCGGACTAACCTCCTCCTACGAGCAGTACTTC
len: 16; abundance: .; d_gene: .; v_gene: TRBV12-3/TRBV12-4; j_gene: TRBJ2-1; CDR3aa: CASSLGLVSSYNEQFF; CDR3nt: TGTGCCAGCAGTTTAGGACTAGTAAGCTCCTACAATGAGCAGTTCTTC
len: 16; abundance: few; d_gene: TRBD1; v_gene: TRBV20-1; j_gene: TRBJ2-1; CDR3aa: CSARDLGRGSYNEQFF; CDR3nt: TGCAGTGCTAGAGATCTCGGCAGGGGGTCCTACAATGAGCAGTTCTTC
len: 17; abundance: few; d_gene: TRBD1; v_gene: TRBV4-1; j_gene: TRBJ1-1; CDR3aa: CASSYPRTGGRNTEAFF; CDR3nt: TGCGCCAGCAGCTACCCAAGGACAGGGGGCCGGAACACTGAAGCTTTCTTT
len: 11; abundance: few; d_gene: .; v_gene: TRBV20-1; j_gene: TRBJ1-1; CDR3aa: CSAGTNTEAFF; CDR3nt: TGCAGTGCTGGGACGAACACTGAAGCTTTCTTT
len: 19; abundance: few; d_gene: .; v_gene: TRBV7-6; j_gene: TRBJ2-1; CDR3aa: CASSLGGQGVQLSFNEQFF; CDR3nt: TGTGCCAGCAGCTTAGGGGGTCAAGGGGTCCAACTTTCCTTCAATGAGCAGTTCTTC
len: 14; abundance: few; d_gene: .; v_gene: TRBV24-1; j_gene: TRBJ1-5; CDR3aa: CATSRATINQPQHF; CDR3nt: TGTGCCACCAGTCGAGCTACAATAAATCAGCCCCAGCATTTT
len: 14; abundance: many; d_gene: TRBD1; v_gene: TRBV19; j_gene: TRBJ1-2; CDR3aa: CASGTGQGNYGYTF; CDR3nt: TGTGCCAGTGGAACGGGACAGGGTAACTATGGCTACACCTTC
len: 15; abundance: .; d_gene: .; v_gene: TRBV25-1; j_gene: TRBJ1-1; CDR3aa: CASSHGQRGDTEAFF; CDR3nt: TGTGCCAGCAGTCACGGACAGCGGGGGGACACTGAAGCTTTCTTT
len: 15; abundance: .; d_gene: TRBD1; v_gene: TRBV30; j_gene: TRBJ2-7; CDR3aa: CAWTFPDRGQYEQYF; CDR3nt: TGTGCCTGGACCTTCCCGGACAGGGGGCAATACGAGCAGTACTTC
len: 14; abundance: many; d_gene: TRBD2; v_gene: TRBV18; j_gene: TRBJ2-3; CDR3aa: CASSPAGGPDTQYF; CDR3nt: TGTGCCAGCTCACCAGCGGGAGGGCCCGATACGCAGTATTTT
len: 13; abundance: .; d_gene: .; v_gene: TRBV7-8; j_gene: TRBJ1-2; CDR3aa: CASSGGRLGGYTF; CDR3nt: TGTGCCAGCAGTGGGGGGCGGTTGGGTGGCTACACCTTC
len: 15; abundance: .; d_gene: .; v_gene: TRBV20-1; j_gene: TRBJ2-7; CDR3aa: CSARDLRRDSYEQYF; CDR3nt: TGCAGTGCTAGAGATCTTAGGAGGGACAGCTACGAGCAGTACTTC
len: 14; abundance: .; d_gene: .; v_gene: TRBV5-1; j_gene: TRBJ1-4; CDR3aa: CASSLGNINEKLFF; CDR3nt: TGCGCCAGCAGCTTGGGGAATATTAATGAAAAACTGTTTTTT
len: 14; abundance: .; d_gene: .; v_gene: TRBV6-5; j_gene: TRBJ2-2; CDR3aa: CASSYRPNTGELFF; CDR3nt: TGTGCCAGCAGTTACCGACCGAACACCGGGGAGCTGTTTTTT
len: 15; abundance: .; d_gene: .; v_gene: TRBV18; j_gene: TRBJ1-2; CDR3aa: CASSPPSRNNYGYTF; CDR3nt: TGTGCCAGCTCACCACCCTCTCGGAATAACTATGGCTACACCTTC
len: 16; abundance: many; d_gene: .; v_gene: TRBV4-3; j_gene: TRBJ2-7; CDR3aa: CASSQDVVGRGYEQYF; CDR3nt: TGCGCCAGCAGCCAAGACGTGGTGGGCAGGGGATACGAGCAGTACTTC
len: 16; abundance: .; d_gene: .; v_gene: TRBV7-2; j_gene: TRBJ1-2; CDR3aa: CASSLDRTVLLGGYTF; CDR3nt: TGTGCCAGCAGCTTAGATCGGACGGTGCTCTTAGGTGGCTACACCTTC
len: 17; abundance: .; d_gene: TRBD2; v_gene: TRBV7-2; j_gene: TRBJ2-2; CDR3aa: CASSLVSSGTNTGELFF; CDR3nt: TGTGCCAGCAGCTTAGTTTCTAGCGGGACAAACACCGGGGAGCTGTTTTTT
len: 11; abundance: .; d_gene: .; v_gene: TRBV12-3/TRBV12-4; j_gene: TRBJ1-2; CDR3aa: CAIPDRDGYTF; CDR3nt: TGTGCCATCCCGGACCGCGATGGCTACACCTTC
len: 13; abundance: .; d_gene: .; v_gene: TRBV6-5; j_gene: TRBJ1-2; CDR3aa: CASSYGQFYGYTF; CDR3nt: TGTGCCAGCAGTTACGGGCAGTTCTATGGCTACACCTTC
len: 15; abundance: .; d_gene: .; v_gene: TRBV7-2; j_gene: TRBJ1-5; CDR3aa: CASSPNRVSNQPQHF; CDR3nt: TGTGCCAGCAGTCCCAACAGGGTTAGCAATCAGCCCCAGCATTTT
len: 17; abundance: .; d_gene: .; v_gene: TRBV9; j_gene: TRBJ1-1; CDR3aa: CASSVVKAGTMNTEAFF; CDR3nt: TGTGCCAGCAGCGTAGTAAAGGCAGGGACCATGAACACTGAAGCTTTCTTT
len: 16; abundance: few; d_gene: TRBD2; v_gene: TRBV24-1; j_gene: TRBJ2-5; CDR3aa: CATSGSTSGRQETQYF; CDR3nt: TGTGCCACCAGTGGGTCGACTAGCGGGAGACAAGAGACCCAGTACTTC
len: 15; abundance: .; d_gene: TRBD2; v_gene: TRBV4-3; j_gene: TRBJ2-7; CDR3aa: CASSPVAGGSYEQYF; CDR3nt: TGCGCCAGCAGCCCGGTAGCGGGAGGGTCCTACGAGCAGTACTTC
len: 17; abundance: .; d_gene: TRBD2; v_gene: TRBV20-1; j_gene: TRBJ2-3; CDR3aa: CSASLGGAGGPSNTQYF; CDR3nt: TGCAGTGCTAGTCTTGGAGGAGCGGGGGGGCCGTCAAACACGCAGTATTTT